Here is one T cell receptor (beta chain) with its context. Its antigen remains undetermined. No per-base quality is available; no much larger clone lies one base away. The source of the sample is a study of T-cell reconstitution after alpha-beta-depleted transplantation in children (dated by TCRdb to 2015 to 2016). Describing the broader study: Using TCR repertoire profiling, the study followed T-cell immune reconstitution in a quantitative way in children after TCRalphabeta/CD19-depleted allogeneic hematopoietic cell transplantation.

The intended sense of this specimen's treatment or condition label: allogeneic hematopoietic cell transplantation with graft depleted of TCRalphabeta T cells and CD19 B cells. The children who served as transplant recipients had been given grafts of TCRalphabeta/CD19-depleted allogeneic hematopoietic cells. Overall study results and their limits: In some patients, the high TCRbeta diversity seen at day 60 was put down to recipient T cells and intrathymic progenitors that had survived conditioning. About two months after transplant, the apparently early recovery of alphabetaT-cell counts reportedly depended on just several hundred clones that had expanded rapidly and came from non-depleted graft cells. The frequencies of hyperexpanded clones fell over the following months, and after one year, T-cell counts and TCRbeta diversity were mostly attributed to newly produced T cells.

Receptors were amplified or captured by PCR. The instrument given in TCRdb is Illumina HiSeq 2500. TCR libraries were prepared with molecular barcoding, using unique molecular identifiers to normalize TCRbeta repertoire quantification. TCRdb passed the public sequencing reads through fastp at Q25 and MiXCR, retaining productive beta sequences. Each CDR3 protein appears once, grouped with its most common genes and DNA. The sample contains over 85,000 distinct CDR3 sequences, around 7.8% of them found a single time. The ten largest clonotypes hold about 16% of the sample. V is reduced by 3 bases and J by 1 base, leaving a spacing of 10 bases between them. From the cysteine up to the phenylalanine, the CDR3 has a length of 16 residues. Left in the record is the CDR3 DNA by itself, 48 bases read in frame from the first base. The germline V gene encodes CDR1 MRHNA and CDR2 SNTAGT.

This clonotype was sampled from a boy aged 2 to 10 with acute lymphoblastic leukemia, due to receive a stem cell transplant. The source material was PBMCs, sampled before TCRalphabeta/CD19-depleted stem cell transplant. This receptor chain uses TRBV6-4 and TRBJ2-6; a weak D assignment points to TRBD1 (5 bases agree). The nucleotides are TGTGCCAGCAGTGAGGGGCAGTATTCTGGGGCCAACGTCCTGACTTTC. It translates to CASSEGQYSGANVLTF.